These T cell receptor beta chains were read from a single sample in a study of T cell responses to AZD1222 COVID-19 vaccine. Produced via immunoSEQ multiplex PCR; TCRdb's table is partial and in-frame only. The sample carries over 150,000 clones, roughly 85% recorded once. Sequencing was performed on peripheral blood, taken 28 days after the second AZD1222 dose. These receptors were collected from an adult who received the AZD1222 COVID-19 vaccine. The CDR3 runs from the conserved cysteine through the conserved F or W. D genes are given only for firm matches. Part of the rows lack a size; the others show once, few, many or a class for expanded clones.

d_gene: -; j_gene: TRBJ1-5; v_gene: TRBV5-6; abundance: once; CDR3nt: TGTGCCAGCAGCTTGTCGGTCAGGGAGAGCAATCAGCCCCAGCATTTT; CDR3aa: CASSLSVRESNQPQHF
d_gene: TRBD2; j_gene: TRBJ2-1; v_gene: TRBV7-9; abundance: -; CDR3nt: TGTGCCAGCAGCTTAGCGGGAGGGAATGAGCAGTTCTTC; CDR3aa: CASSLAGGNEQFF
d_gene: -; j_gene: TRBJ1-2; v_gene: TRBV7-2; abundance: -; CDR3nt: TGTGCCAGCAGCCCCGAGTTTACAATTTCCTATGGCTACACCTTC; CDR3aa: CASSPEFTISYGYTF
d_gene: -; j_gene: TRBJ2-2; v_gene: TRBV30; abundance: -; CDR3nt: TGTGCCTGGAGTGTACGGCCGGGGTTTGCCGGGGAGCTGTTTTTT; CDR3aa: CAWSVRPGFAGELFF
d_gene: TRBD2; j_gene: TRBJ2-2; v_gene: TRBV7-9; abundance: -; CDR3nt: TGTGCCAGCAGCTCACCCGTGAGCGGGGGGGCCGTGGGAACCGGGGAGCTGTTTTTT; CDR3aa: CASSSPVSGGAVGTGELFF
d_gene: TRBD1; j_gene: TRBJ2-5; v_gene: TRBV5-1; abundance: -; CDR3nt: TGCGCCAGCAGCGGGCTGGGACAGGGGCAAGAGACCCAGTACTTC; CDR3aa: CASSGLGQGQETQYF
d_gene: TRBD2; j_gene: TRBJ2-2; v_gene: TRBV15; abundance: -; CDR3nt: TGTGCCACCAGGGCACTAGCGGGGGTCGGGGAGCTGTTTTTT; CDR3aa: CATRALAGVGELFF
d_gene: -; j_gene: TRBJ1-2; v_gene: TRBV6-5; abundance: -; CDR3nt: TGTGCCAGCAGTTACCATCCCAAGGGGGTCTATGGCTACACCTTC; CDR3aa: CASSYHPKGVYGYTF
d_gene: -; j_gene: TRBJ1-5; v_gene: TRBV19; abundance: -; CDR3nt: TGTGCCAGTAGTAGGGCAGGGCCCTATCAGCCCCAGCATTTT; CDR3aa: CASSRAGPYQPQHF
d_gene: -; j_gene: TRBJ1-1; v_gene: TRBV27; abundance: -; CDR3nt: TGTGCCAGCAGCTGGACAGTTCTGGCTGAAGCTTTCTTT; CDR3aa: CASSWTVLAEAFF
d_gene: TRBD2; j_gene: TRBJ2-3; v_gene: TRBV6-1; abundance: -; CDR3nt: TGTGCCAGCAGTGTTTCGGGGACTAGCGGGGGGGCGGCAGATACGCAGTATTTT; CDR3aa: CASSVSGTSGGAADTQYF
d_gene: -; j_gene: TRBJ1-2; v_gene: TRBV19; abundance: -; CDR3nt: TGTGCCAGTAGTAGTTCGGGCAGGGCGGGCTATGGCTACACCTTC; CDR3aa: CASSSSGRAGYGYTF
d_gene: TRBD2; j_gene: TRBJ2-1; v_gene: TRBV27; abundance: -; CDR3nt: TGTGCCAGCAGTTTCGGCGGGGGGGCCGATGAGCAGTTCTTC; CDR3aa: CASSFGGGADEQFF
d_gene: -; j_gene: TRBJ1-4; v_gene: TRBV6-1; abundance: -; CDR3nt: TGTGCCAGCAGTGAAGGGGTCGCAGGCCTTGAAAAACTGTTTTTT; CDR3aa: CASSEGVAGLEKLFF
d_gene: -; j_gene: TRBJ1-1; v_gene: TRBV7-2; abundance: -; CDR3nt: TGTGCCAGCAGCTTAGGTCGGACAGCTAGAGCTTTCTTT; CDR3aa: CASSLGRTARAFF
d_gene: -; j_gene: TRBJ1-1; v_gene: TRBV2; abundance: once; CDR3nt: TGTGCCAGCATAATCTCAGGTTTGAACACTGAAGCTTTCTTT; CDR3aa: CASIISGLNTEAFF
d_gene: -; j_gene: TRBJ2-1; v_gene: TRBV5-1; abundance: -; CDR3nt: TGCGCCAGCAGCTTGGAGCAGGGGCCCTACAATGAGCAGTTCTTC; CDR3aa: CASSLEQGPYNEQFF
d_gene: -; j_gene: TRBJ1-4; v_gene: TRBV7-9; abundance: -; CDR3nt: TGTGCCAGCAGCCAAACAGGGAAAACTAATGAAAAACTGTTTTTT; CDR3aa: CASSQTGKTNEKLFF
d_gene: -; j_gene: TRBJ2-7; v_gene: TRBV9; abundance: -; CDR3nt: TGTGCCAGCAGCCGCACGGGTCAGGGCTCCTACGAGCAGTACTTC; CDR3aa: CASSRTGQGSYEQYF
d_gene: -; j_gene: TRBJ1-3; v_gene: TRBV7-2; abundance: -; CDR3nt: TGTGCCAGCAGCTTTGGACGGCTCGGAAACACCATATATTTT; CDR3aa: CASSFGRLGNTIYF
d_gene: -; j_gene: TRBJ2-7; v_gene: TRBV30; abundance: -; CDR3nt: TGTGCCTGGACCGACGGGGCACTTTCCTACGAGCAGTACTTC; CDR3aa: CAWTDGALSYEQYF
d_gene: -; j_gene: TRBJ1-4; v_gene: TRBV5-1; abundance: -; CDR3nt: TGCGCCAGTTCGACTGCGCAACAGGGCCGTAATGAAAAACTGTTTTTT; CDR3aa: CASSTAQQGRNEKLFF
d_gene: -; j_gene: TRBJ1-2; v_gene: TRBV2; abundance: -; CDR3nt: TGTGCCAGCAGTAAGGGGACGGACTATGGCTACACCTTC; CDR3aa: CASSKGTDYGYTF
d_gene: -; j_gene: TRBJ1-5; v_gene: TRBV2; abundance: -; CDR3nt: TGTGCCAGCAGGGGACGAGATCAGCCCCAGCATTTT; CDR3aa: CASRGRDQPQHF
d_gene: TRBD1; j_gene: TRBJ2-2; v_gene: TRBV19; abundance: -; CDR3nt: TGTGCCAGTAGTCTAGTCCGAATGACAGGGGCGGGCACCGGGGAGCTGTTTTTT; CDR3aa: CASSLVRMTGAGTGELFF
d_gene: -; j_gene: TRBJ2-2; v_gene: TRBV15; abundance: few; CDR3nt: TGTGCCACCAGCAGAGGCTCGATATCGGCGGCCGGGGAGCTGTTTTTT; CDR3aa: CATSRGSISAAGELFF
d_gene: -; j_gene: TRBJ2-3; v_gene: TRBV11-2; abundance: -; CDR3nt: TGTGCCAGCAGCTTAGAACCTGTAGGAGAGAGGAATTTT; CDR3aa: CASSLEPVGERNF
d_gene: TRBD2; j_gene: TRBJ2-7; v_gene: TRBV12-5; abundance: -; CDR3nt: TGTGCTAGTGGTAGCGGGGCCGCCTACGAGCAGTACTTC; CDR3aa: CASGSGAAYEQYF
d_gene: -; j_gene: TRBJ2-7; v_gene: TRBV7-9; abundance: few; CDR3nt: TGTGCCAGCAGCTTAGGAGGGACTCTCATCTCGGGTGAGCAGTACTTC; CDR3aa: CASSLGGTLISGEQYF
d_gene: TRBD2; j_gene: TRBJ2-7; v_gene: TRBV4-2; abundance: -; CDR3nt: TGTGCCAGCAGCCAAGGTAGCGGGGGCTCCTACGAGCAGTACTTC; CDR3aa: CASSQGSGGSYEQYF
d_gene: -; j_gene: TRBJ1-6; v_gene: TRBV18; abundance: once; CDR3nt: TGTGCCAGCTCGCCACAGGGAGGGAATTCACCCCTCCACTTT; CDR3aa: CASSPQGGNSPLHF
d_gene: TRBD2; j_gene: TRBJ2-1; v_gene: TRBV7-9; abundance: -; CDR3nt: TGTGCCAGCAGCTCCCTACTCTCGGGGGGGCCCGATGAGCAGTTCTTC; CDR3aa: CASSSLLSGGPDEQFF
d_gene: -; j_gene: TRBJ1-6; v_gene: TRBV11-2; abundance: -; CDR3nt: TGTGCCAGCAGCCATGGACCTCCACCCCTCCACTTT; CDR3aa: CASSHGPPPLHF
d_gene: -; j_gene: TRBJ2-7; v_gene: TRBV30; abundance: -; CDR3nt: TGTGCCTGGTCTCCGGGACCCCCAGCGAACGAGCAGTACTTC; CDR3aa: CAWSPGPPANEQYF
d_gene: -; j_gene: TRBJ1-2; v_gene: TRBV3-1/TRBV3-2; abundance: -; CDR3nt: TGTGCCAGCAGACACCAGGATAACTATGGCTACACCTTC; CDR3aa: CASRHQDNYGYTF
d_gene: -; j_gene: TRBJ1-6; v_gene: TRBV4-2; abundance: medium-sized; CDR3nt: TGTGCCAGCAGCCAAGAGAAGGATGGATCACCCCTCCACTTT; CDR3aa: CASSQEKDGSPLHF
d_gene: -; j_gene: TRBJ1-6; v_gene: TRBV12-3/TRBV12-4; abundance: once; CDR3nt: TGTGCCAGCAGTGACAGGCCCAATTCACCCCTCCACTTT; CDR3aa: CASSDRPNSPLHF
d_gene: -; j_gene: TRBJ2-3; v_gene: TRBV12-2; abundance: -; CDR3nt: TGTGCAAGTCAACTAGGAGCTACCTTTCGGTGCACAGATACGCAGTATTTT; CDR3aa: CASQLGATFRCTDTQYF
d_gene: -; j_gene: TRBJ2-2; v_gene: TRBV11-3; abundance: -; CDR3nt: TGTGCCAGCAGCAGCCGGGCCTCCACCGGGGAGCTGTTTTTT; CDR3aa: CASSSRASTGELFF
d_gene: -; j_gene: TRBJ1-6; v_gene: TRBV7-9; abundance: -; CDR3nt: TGTGCCAGCAGCTTTTTCGGGGGTTTTACCCTCCACTTT; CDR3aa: CASSFFGGFTLHF
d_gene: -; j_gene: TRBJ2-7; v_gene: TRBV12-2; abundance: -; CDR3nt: TGTGCAAGTCGCTTAGGACAGGACTCCTACGAGCAGTACTTC; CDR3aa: CASRLGQDSYEQYF
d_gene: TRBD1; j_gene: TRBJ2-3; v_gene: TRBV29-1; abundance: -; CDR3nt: TGCAGCGTTCTGGGGACAGGGAGGGCAGATACGCAGTATTTT; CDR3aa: CSVLGTGRADTQYF
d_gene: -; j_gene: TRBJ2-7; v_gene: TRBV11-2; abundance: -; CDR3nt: TGTGCCAGCAGCTTAGAGGGGGACATTTACTACGAGCAGTACTTC; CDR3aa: CASSLEGDIYYEQYF
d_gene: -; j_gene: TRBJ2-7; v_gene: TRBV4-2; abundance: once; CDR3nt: TGTGCCAGCAGCCAAGACAGGGCTTTCGGTAACGAGCAGTACTTC; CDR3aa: CASSQDRAFGNEQYF
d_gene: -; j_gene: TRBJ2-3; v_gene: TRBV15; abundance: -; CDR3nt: TGTGCCACCAGCTCTGGGTTAGATACGCAGTATTTT; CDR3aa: CATSSGLDTQYF
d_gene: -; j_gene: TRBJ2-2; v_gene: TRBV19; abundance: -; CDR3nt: TGTGCCAGTAGTATAAAATTCGGGGCCACCGGGGAGCTGTTTTTT; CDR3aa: CASSIKFGATGELFF